This record covers a single T cell receptor (beta chain). Its antigen is currently unknown. This entry belongs to a study of cytomegalovirus exposure and HLA in healthy donors. Study summary: When roughly 420 donors were genotyped, roughly four fifths of them were found to fall in the Caucasian-associated ancestry cluster.

Whole-study results and caveats: A list of more than 150 TCR beta chains associated with cytomegalovirus was given. Later examination showed HLA-associated TCR beta chains had greater clonal expansion than equally common others.

CDR3 length equals 13 residues. The V segment lost 2 bases and the J segment 6 bases; nucleotides outside the gene matches: 6. Per the germline V gene, CDR1 is GTSNPN and CDR2 is SVGIG (reference sequence). PCR employed 60 Vbeta and 13 Jbeta primers. Profiling relied on immunoSEQ multiplex PCR, and the TCRdb table lists in-frame clones only, not all of them. The sample has around 140,000 clones, approximately 80% seen once. The sequence came from a woman under 30 in good health and CMV-seronegative. The sequenced material came from PBMCs. V is TRBV30 and J is TRBJ2-7, with 8 positions matching TRBD1. The CDR3 coding sequence is TGTGCCTGGAGTCTGCCGGGACAGGCCGAGCAGTACTTC. Amino acid sequence: CAWSLPGQAEQYF.